This T cell receptor (beta chain) was identified during a study of OX40 agonist ivuxolimab in advanced cancers. Findings and limits, study-wide: Clonal expansion from baseline to week 6 occurred in both CD4+ and CD8+ T cells.

Blood sampling was done at baseline, cycle 4 day 1, and cycle 7 day 1. Some clones are missing from TCRdb's copy, which holds only in-frame ones; the method was immunoSEQ multiplex PCR. This sample has 70,000 or so clones, with 80% to 90% found just once. Comments on this clone: Its antigen is still unknown.

This CDR3 comprises 12 residues. Trimming cost V 4 bases and J 4 bases, with 7 bases left between them. The germline V gene encodes CDR1 SGHRS and CDR2 YFSETQ. The TCR comes from an adult with an advanced solid tumor such as melanoma, head and neck, liver or kidney cancer. The rearrangement links TRBV5-1 to TRBJ2-3; D ambiguous. The input for sequencing was CD4+ or CD8+ T cells sorted from blood, taken in a trial of the OX40 agonist ivuxolimab. CDR3 sequence (DNA): TGCGCCAGCAGCCCGAGAGCAGATACGCAGTATTTT. This codes for CASSPRADTQYF.